Ten or more counts support the clone carrying this T cell receptor beta chain. Its target is unknown. Mismatch with germline at one junction end may stem from a read error. This CDR3 contains 13 residues. The data are from a study of response to subunit inactivated influenza vaccine. Study observations and caveats: Authors suggested few new T cells are recruited by each seasonal influenza vaccination.

TCRdb itself ran the RT-PCR reads through MiXCR, one entry per CDR3 protein. The table lists around 470,000 distinct CDR3 sequences, around 7.7% of them singletons. This specimen consisted of PBMCs from blood, obtained around 25 months after vaccination. The chain joins TRBV12-3 or TRBV12-4 to TRBJ1-5; D call uncertain. This TCR was sampled from a man between 50 and 75 years old who received an inactivated influenza vaccine. The CDR3 sequence is CASSLDSNQPQHF. The DNA of the CDR3 is TGCGCCAGCAGCTTGGACAGCAATCAGCCCCAGCATTTT.